The clone carrying this TCR beta chain is identified as medium-sized (0.01 to 0.1%) from frequency. Its antigen is undetermined. CDR1 and CDR2 (germline): MRHNA, SNTAGT. The CDR3 runs 13 residues. The data belong to a study of human CD8 memory T cell subsets. Study-wide results and limits: Estimation by Chao1 suggested that stem-like memory T cells had more diversity than did precursor exhausted T cells.

By UMI-labeled 5' RACE, the TCR beta libraries were made. With the 5' RACE reads reprocessed, TCRdb shows one record per CDR3 protein and no DNA. In total, the table holds about 4,900 distinct CDR3 sequences. The sequenced sample consisted of CD8+ effector memory T cells (TEM) sorted from PBMCs. Subset reported: effector memory CD8 T cells, CCR7- CD45RO+ CD95+. The source of this sequence is a human donor in good health. The V call is TRBV6-4, the J call TRBJ2-1. The CDR3 sequence is CASSETSENEQFF.